The 18 T cell receptor beta chains below come from one sample, sequenced in a study of blood T cell repertoires in COVID-19. The table came from immunoSEQ multiplex PCR; TCRdb's copy has only in-frame clones and leaves some out. The data hold about 170,000 clones, with roughly 86% observed a single time. Source material: peripheral blood. These receptors came from a woman older than 75 in a cohort sampled during active or convalescent COVID-19.

The chain links TRBV5-1 to TRBJ1-4; D gene ambiguous. V was trimmed by 1 base and J by 5 bases, leaving 15 bases between them. CDR1 and CDR2 from the germline V gene are SGHRS and YFSETQ. There are 16 residues in the CDR3. DNA of the CDR3: TGCGCCAGCAGCTTGAGGGCGGGGTTGATAAATGAAAAACTGTTTTTT. This translates into CASSLRAGLINEKLFF.

This chain joins TRBV10-3 and TRBJ2-1; D remains ambiguous. There are 11 residues in the CDR3. Trimming shortened V by 1 base and J by 7 bases, and 2 bases separated the two germline ends. The germline CDR1 and CDR2 sequences are ENHRY and SYGVKD. CDR3 protein: CAISELNEQFF. The CDR3 DNA follows: TGTGCCATCAGTGAGTTAAATGAGCAGTTCTTC.

The chain has TRBV27 and TRBJ1-5; D may be TRBD1 (5 bases). Trimming removed 5 bases at V and 9 bases at J, with 14 bases between. Germline CDR1 and CDR2: MNHEY and SMNVEV (reference sequence). The CDR3 totals 13 residues. CDR3 nucleotide sequence: TGTGCCAGCAGTAACTACGGGGGATGGCCCCAGCATTTT. Its translation is CASSNYGGWPQHF.

This clone was detected only once. The junction departs from the called germline gene at one end, perhaps through a read error. The rearrangement uses TRBV11-3 and TRBJ2-3; 10 nucleotides agree with TRBD2. The CDR3 length is 17 residues. In germline, CDR1 is SGHNT, CDR2 YENEEA. CDR3 sequence (DNA): TGTGCCAACAGCTTAGCGTTAACTAGCGGGGGCACAGATACGCAGTATTTT. Translating it yields CANSLALTSGGTDTQYF.

The chain carries TRBV2 and TRBJ2-7; D is possibly TRBD2 (6 bases). Per germline, CDR1 SNHLY and CDR2 FYNNEI. V dropped 6 bases and J dropped 1 base, with 16 bases sitting between them. The CDR3 is made up of 15 amino acids. In DNA form, the CDR3 reads TGTGCCAGCAGCGGTGGGACTTCTCGTTCCTACGAGCAGTACGTC. The encoded protein is CASSGGTSRSYEQYV.

Details on this clone: The same CDR3 also results from other DNA sequences found in this sample. Here the CDR3 DNA reads TGTGCCAGCAGCGTAGATGGGCAGGGCAATCAGCCCCAGCATTTT. Translated, it gives CASSVDGQGNQPQHF. The rearrangement uses TRBV9 and TRBJ1-5; the D is unclear. Trimming took 0 bases from V and 2 from J, leaving 9 bases between them. The CDR3 length is 15 residues. Germline CDR1 reads SGDLS; CDR2 reads YYNGEE.

The chain joins TRBV10-3 to TRBJ1-1, with 7 bases lining up with TRBD1. J lost 2 bases, V lost 10 bases, and 7 bases had no gene match. Germline loops: CDR1 ENHRY, CDR2 SYGVKD. This CDR3 has 13 amino acids. This chain's CDR3 is CATMGQTNTEAFF. The CDR3 DNA is TGTGCCACGATGGGACAGACTAACACTGAAGCTTTCTTT.

This chain links TRBV4-1 with TRBJ1-2; 8 bases line up with TRBD1. V trimming: 3 bases; J trimming: 7 bases; junction bases outside the gene matches: 19. CDR3 size: 18 residues. CDR1 and CDR2 from the germline V gene are MGHRA and YSYEKL. Here the CDR3 reads CASSQSHDRGGFFGGYTF. The DNA of the CDR3 is TGCGCCAGCAGCCAGTCTCACGACAGGGGAGGATTTTTCGGTGGCTACACCTTC.

V gene TRBV2 combines with J gene TRBJ1-1; D not certain. Looked up from germline, CDR1 is SNHLY and CDR2 is FYNNEI. Trimming took 3 bases from V and 2 from J, leaving 16 bases between them. The CDR3 is 16 amino acids. CDR3 sequence reads: CASSDSGPTLNTEAFF. CDR3 sequence (DNA): TGTGCCAGCAGTGATAGCGGACCGACTCTTAACACTGAAGCTTTCTTT.

The chain employs TRBV4-2 and TRBJ2-1, with 15 bases identical to TRBD2. V shed 1 base, J shed 4 bases, and the junction held 8 bases outside the gene matches. This CDR3 spans 19 amino acids. Looked up from germline, CDR1 is LGHNA and CDR2 is YNFKEQ. As DNA, the CDR3 is TGTGCCAGCAGCCAAGTAGACCCCGGACTAGCGGGGGGGTACAATGAGCAGTTCTTC. This encodes CASSQVDPGLAGGYNEQFF.

A few counts support this clone. The chain joins TRBV20-1 to TRBJ1-1; D ambiguous. CDR1 DFQATT and CDR2 SNEGSKA come from the germline V gene (reference sequence). The CDR3 sequence is 13 residues long. V was shortened by 3 bases and J by 1 base, with 9 bases between the two germline ends. The DNA for the CDR3 is TGCAGTGCTAGTCTCTCAGGGAACACTGAAGCTTTCTTT. Its protein product is CSASLSGNTEAFF.

This clone was detected a few times. The V and J genes are TRBV7-2 and TRBJ1-2, with 7 bases matching TRBD1. The germline gives CDR1 SGHTA, CDR2 FQGNSA. CDR3 length equals 14 residues. V lost 5 bases and J lost 4; bases outside the gene matches: 7. The CDR3 region is CASSRSQGSYGYTF. CDR3 coding DNA: TGTGCCAGCAGCCGCTCACAGGGGAGCTATGGCTACACCTTC.

The rearrangement uses TRBV7-9 and TRBJ1-5, with D perhaps TRBD1 (5 bases). Germline V CDR1 and CDR2: SEHNR, FQNEAQ (reference sequence). The CDR3 is 13 residues long. The V gene lost 4 bases and the J gene lost 8 bases, with 12 bases spanning the gap. The CDR3 coding sequence is TGTGCCAGCAGCTCTCAACAGGAGAAGCCCCAGCATTTT. Protein product: CASSSQQEKPQHF.

This clone has a handful of counts. The chain couples TRBV9 to TRBJ1-5; no reliable D call. The germline gives CDR1 SGDLS, CDR2 YYNGEE. V gave up 0 bases and J gave up 4 bases, with 8 bases separating them. The CDR3 is 14 amino acids. The CDR3 loop reads CASSVEPANQPQHF. Here the CDR3 DNA reads TGTGCCAGCAGCGTAGAGCCCGCAAATCAGCCCCAGCATTTT.

This rearrangement joins TRBV19 to TRBJ1-1, with D hard to call. V shed 7 bases and J shed 2 bases, with 17 bases lying between them. The CDR3 has 15 residues. The germline gives CDR1 LNHDA, CDR2 SQIVND (reference sequence). The CDR3 nucleotides read TGTGCCAGTAAGGTCGGTGCAGGCGTTAACACTGAAGCTTTCTTT. This gives the protein CASKVGAGVNTEAFF.

The chain has TRBV3-1 (or the pseudogene TRBV3-2) and TRBJ1-2, with D possibly being TRBD1 (5 bases). Between the trimmed V and J ends, which lost 4 bases and 4 bases, there was a span of 7 bases. Germline assignment: CDR1 LGHDT and CDR2 YNNKEL (reference sequence). This CDR3 comprises 12 residues. In DNA, the CDR3 is TGTGCCAGCAGCCCCGGGGGCTATGGCTACACCTTC. Its protein is CASSPGGYGYTF.

The rearrangement uses TRBV6-5 and TRBJ1-3; the match to TRBD1 covers 8 bases. CDR3 length equals 15 residues. The germline V gene has CDR1 MNHEY and CDR2 SVGAGI. J gave up 8 bases and V 0 bases, and 6 bases lay outside the gene matches. The CDR3 loop reads CASSYSDRGAYTIYF. As DNA, the CDR3 is TGTGCCAGCAGTTACTCCGACAGGGGAGCCTACACCATATATTTT.

The chain recombines TRBV19 with TRBJ1-2, with 7 positions matching TRBD1. Germline lookup yields CDR1 LNHDA and CDR2 SQIVND (reference sequence). The CDR3 contains 13 residues. J lost 6 bases, V lost 5 bases, and 6 bases had no gene match. Here the CDR3 reads CASSDRDGNGYTF. CDR3 bases: TGTGCCAGTAGTGACAGGGATGGGAATGGCTACACCTTC.